This paragraph covers one T cell receptor (beta chain) sequence. Between the trimmed V and J ends, which lost 7 bases and 0 bases, there was a span of 11 bases. The CDR3 is 13 amino acids. Looked up from germline, CDR1 is SGHRS and CDR2 is YFSETQ. The sample originates from a study of blood T cell repertoires in COVID-19. At the level of the study: Specimens from acute and convalescent COVID-19 originated in the United States, Italy and Spain.

TCRdb's table, derived via immunoSEQ multiplex PCR, lists solely in-frame clones and lacks some. The repertoire has roughly 40,000 clones, 86% of them found once; the top ten carry approximately 19%. The receptor was derived from a man in his fifties in a cohort sampled during active COVID-19. The sequencing input was peripheral blood. The J gene is TRBJ2-7, the V gene TRBV5-1; the D gene is possibly TRBD1 (6 bases). As DNA, the CDR3 is TGCGCCAGCGCGACAGGAAACTCCTACGAGCAGTACTTC. Amino acids: CASATGNSYEQYF.